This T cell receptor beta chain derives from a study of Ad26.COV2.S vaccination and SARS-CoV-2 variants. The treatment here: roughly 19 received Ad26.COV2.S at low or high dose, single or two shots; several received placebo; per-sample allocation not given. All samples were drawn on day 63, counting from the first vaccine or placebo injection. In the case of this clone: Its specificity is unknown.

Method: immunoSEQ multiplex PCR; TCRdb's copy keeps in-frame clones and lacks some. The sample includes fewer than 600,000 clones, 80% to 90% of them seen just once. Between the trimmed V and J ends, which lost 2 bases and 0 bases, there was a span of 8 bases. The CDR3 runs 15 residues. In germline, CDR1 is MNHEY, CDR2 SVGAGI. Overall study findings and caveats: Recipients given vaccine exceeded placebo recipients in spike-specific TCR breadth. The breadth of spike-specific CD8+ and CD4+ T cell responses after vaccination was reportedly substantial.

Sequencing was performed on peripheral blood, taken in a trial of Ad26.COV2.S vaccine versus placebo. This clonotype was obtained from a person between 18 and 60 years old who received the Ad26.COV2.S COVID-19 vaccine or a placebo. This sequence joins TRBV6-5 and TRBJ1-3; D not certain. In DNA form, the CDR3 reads TGTGCCAGCAGTTACGGCCGGGACTCTGGAAACACCATATATTTT. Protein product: CASSYGRDSGNTIYF.